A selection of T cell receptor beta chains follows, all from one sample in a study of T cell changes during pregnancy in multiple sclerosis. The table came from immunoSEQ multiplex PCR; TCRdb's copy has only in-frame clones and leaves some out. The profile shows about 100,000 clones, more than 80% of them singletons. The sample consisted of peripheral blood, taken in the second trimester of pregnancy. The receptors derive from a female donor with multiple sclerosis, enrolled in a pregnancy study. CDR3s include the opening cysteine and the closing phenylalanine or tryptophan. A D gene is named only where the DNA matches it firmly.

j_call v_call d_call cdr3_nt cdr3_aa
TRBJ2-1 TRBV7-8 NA TGTGCCAGCAGCTTACTAGGGGGATTAGAGAATGAGCAGTTCTTC CASSLLGGLENEQFF
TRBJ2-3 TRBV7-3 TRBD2 TGTGCCAGCAGCTTACGAGTAGCGGGAGGGGTAGGAGATACGCAGTATTTT CASSLRVAGGVGDTQYF
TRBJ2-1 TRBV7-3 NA TGTGCCAGCAGCTTACCGGGGTTCTCAAATGAGCAGTTCTTC CASSLPGFSNEQFF
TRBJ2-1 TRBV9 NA TGTGCCAGCAGCGTAAGGGGTGGCTCCTACAATGAGCAGTTCTTC CASSVRGGSYNEQFF
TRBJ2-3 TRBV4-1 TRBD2 TGCGCCAGCAGCCCGCTAGCGGGAGGGAATACGCAGTATTTT CASSPLAGGNTQYF
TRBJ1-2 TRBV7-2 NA TGTGCCAGCAGCTTACGCGACACGACCTACTATGGCTACACCTTC CASSLRDTTYYGYTF
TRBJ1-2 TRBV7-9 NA TGTGCCAGCAGCTCCCGCCCGGCCAGGGCCCTTAACTATGGCTACACCTTC CASSSRPARALNYGYTF
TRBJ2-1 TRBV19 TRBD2 TGTGCCAGTAGTATAAACCCAAGGACTAGCGGGAACTACAATGAGCAGTTCTTC CASSINPRTSGNYNEQFF
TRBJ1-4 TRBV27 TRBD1 TGTGCCAGCAGTTCTTTTAAGACAGGGGTTAATGAAAAACTGTTTTTT CASSSFKTGVNEKLFF
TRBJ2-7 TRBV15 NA TGTGCCACCAGCAGAGGGACTGGCTCCTACGAGCAGTACTTC CATSRGTGSYEQYF
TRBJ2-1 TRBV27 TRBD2 TGTGCCAGCAGCACGAGCGGGACTCACACGTACAATGAGCAGTTCTTC CASSTSGTHTYNEQFF
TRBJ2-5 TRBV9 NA TGTGCCAGCAGCGTAGACGGGCGGGACCAAGAGACCCAGTACTTC CASSVDGRDQETQYF
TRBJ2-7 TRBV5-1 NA TGCGCCAGCAGCCCGGTTTGGCCTAGCGGGACAGGCCGAGCGTTC CASSPVWPSGTGRAF